This TCR beta chain was identified in a study of synovial regulatory T cells in juvenile arthritis. This clone shows up as medium-sized (0.01 to 0.1%) by frequency. Its cognate antigen is unknown. CDR1 SGHDT and CDR2 YYEEEE come from the germline V gene. This CDR3 comprises 16 residues. No DNA sequence was recorded. Study-wide results and caveats: TCR diversity was lower in inflammation-associated blood Treg cells than in other blood Treg cells. Synovial Tregs shared more CDR3 sequences with iaTregs than other blood Tregs.

Using immunoSEQ multiplex PCR, the repertoire was profiled, and TCRdb retains in-frame clones only, with some absent. This repertoire comprises just under 10,000 clones; its ten largest clones make up about 0.9%. Donors were around eleven juvenile idiopathic arthritis patients with active disease, 3 polyarticular and 8 oligoarticular. Source material: Treg cells from blood. Indicated subset: remaining (HLA-DR-negative) circulating blood Treg cells. The genes are TRBV5-6 and TRBJ1-2. The receptor was derived from a donor under 30 with juvenile idiopathic arthritis. CDR3 region: CASSLVEQIHVYGYTF. Variable domain in full (rest from reference TRBV5-6 and TRBJ1-2): DAGVTQSPTHLIKTRGQQVTLRCSPKSGHDTVSWYQQALGQGPQFIFQYYEEEERQRGNFPDRFSGHQFPNYSSELNVNALLLGDSALYLCASSLVEQIHVYGYTFGSGTRLTVV.